The subject of this entry is one TCR beta chain. This specimen comes from a study of T-cell memory formation after mild COVID-19. In TCRdb, the 5' RACE reads were re-called with MiXCR into one record per CDR3 protein. The sample carries about 420,000 distinct CDR3 sequences, less than 25% recorded once. The germline CDR1 and CDR2 sequences are KGHDR and SFDVKD. This CDR3 spans 13 amino acids. The junction had 5 bases not matched to a gene; V was cut back by 3 bases and J by 10 bases. The sequenced sample consisted of PBMCs or a T cell subset sorted from them (not recorded which). The source of this sequence is an adult woman who had mild COVID-19 (a few samples of this study predate the infection). Cell type and time point are not known. The chain joins TRBV24-1 to TRBJ2-1, with 7 bases fitting TRBD1. CDR3 sequence reads: CATSDADRDEQFF. CDR3 nucleotides: TGTGCCACCAGTGATGCAGACAGGGACGAGCAGTTCTTC.